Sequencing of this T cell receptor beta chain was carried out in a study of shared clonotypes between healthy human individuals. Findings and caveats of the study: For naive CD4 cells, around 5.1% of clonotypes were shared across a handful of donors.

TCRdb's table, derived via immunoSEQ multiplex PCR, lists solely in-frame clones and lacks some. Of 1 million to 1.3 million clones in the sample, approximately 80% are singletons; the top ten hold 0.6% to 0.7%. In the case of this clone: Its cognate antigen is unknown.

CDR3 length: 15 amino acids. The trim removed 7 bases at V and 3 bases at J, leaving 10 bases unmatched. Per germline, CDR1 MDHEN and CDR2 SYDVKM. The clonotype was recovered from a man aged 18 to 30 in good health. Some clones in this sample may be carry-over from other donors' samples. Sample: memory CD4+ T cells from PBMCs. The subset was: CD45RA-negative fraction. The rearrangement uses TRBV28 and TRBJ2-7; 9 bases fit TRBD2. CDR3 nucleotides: TGTGCCAGCAAAACCCCGGGACTAGCCATCTACGAGCAGTACTTC. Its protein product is CASKTPGLAIYEQYF.